Following are 8 T cell receptor beta chains from one sample sequenced in a study of CXCR3-negative and CXCR3-positive naive CD8 T cells. Whole-study results and caveats: Relative to CXCR3-negative naive cells, CXCR3-positive naive cells had more hydrophobic TRB CDR3s.

These TCRs are of unknown antigen specificity. The TRB libraries of cDNA were built by UMI-labeled 5' RACE. TCRdb reprocessed the 5' RACE reads and keeps a single row for each CDR3 protein, giving no DNA. This sample contains about 89,000 distinct CDR3 sequences. Sequences were obtained from naive CXCR3+ CD8+ T cells from blood. Subset noted: CD45RO-CCR7+CD27+CD95- naive CD8+ T cells expressing CXCR3 (TNR3+). Source of these receptors: a human donor in good health. Some clones in this sample may be carry-over from other donors' samples.

This sequence joins TRBV15 and TRBJ2-7; absent DNA, TCRdb's TRBD1 call cannot be checked. The CDR3 consists of 14 residues. Germline lookup yields CDR1 LNHNV and CDR2 YYDKDF (reference sequence). The chain's CDR3 is CATSTAGSGLEQYF.

The rearrangement joins TRBV29-1 to TRBJ2-3. Germline V lookup: CDR1 SQVTM, CDR2 ANQGSEA. The CDR3 sequence is 13 residues long. The CDR3 spells CSVPTHTTDTQYF.

The V call is TRBV7-8, the J call TRBJ2-3; TCRdb's D gene call, TRBD1, goes unchecked for lack of DNA. CDR3 length: 20 residues. Germline V gene data show CDR1 as SGHVS and CDR2 as FQNEAQ. The CDR3 protein is CASSLVSGQHSLSSTDTQYF. Full variable domain (remainder filled in from reference TRBV7-8 and TRBJ2-3): GAGVSQSPRYKVAKRGQDVALRCDPISGHVSLFWYQQALGQGPEFLTYFQNEAQLDKSGLPSDRFFAERPEGSVSTLKIQRTQQEDSAVYLCASSLVSGQHSLSSTDTQYFGPGTRLTVL.

This sequence joins TRBV14 and TRBJ2-7; TCRdb calls TRBD1, which cannot be checked without DNA. From germline, CDR1 is SGHDN and CDR2 FVKESK. The CDR3 sequence is 13 residues long. The CDR3 reads CASSHRVVYEQYF. Based on the CDR3 plus reference TRBV14 and TRBJ2-7, the full variable domain is EAGVTQFPSHSVIEKGQTVTLRCDPISGHDNLYWYRRVMGKEIKFLLHFVKESKQDESGMPNNRFLAERTGGTYSTLKVQPAELEDSGVYFCASSHRVVYEQYFGPGTRLTVT.

V and J are TRBV10-1 and TRBJ1-2. The CDR3 has 14 amino acids. The germline V gene encodes CDR1 WNHNN and CDR2 SYGVQD (reference sequence). The CDR3: CASSVISWGYGYTF.

The CDR3 spells CASSITDSYEQYF. V is TRBV19 and J is TRBJ2-7. CDR3 length equals 13 residues. CDR1 LNHDA and CDR2 SQIVND come from the germline V gene (reference sequence).

The rearrangement joins TRBV28 to TRBJ2-5. Germline V CDR1 and CDR2: MDHEN, SYDVKM. The CDR3 runs to 12 residues. The CDR3 loop is CASSFRIETQYF.

This chain joins TRBV4-1 and TRBJ2-3; without DNA, the TCRdb call of TRBD2 cannot be checked. Germline CDR1 reads MGHRA; CDR2 reads YSYEKL. The CDR3 spans 19 residues. The CDR3 is CASSQVHPSGGVGTDTQYF.